This T cell receptor (beta chain) was sequenced during a study of shared clonotypes between healthy human individuals. Study conclusions and caveats: Estimated clonotype richness was generally higher in naive than memory subsets.

Assay: immunoSEQ multiplex PCR; the TCRdb copy retains only in-frame clones and omits some. The sample contains approximately 1.9 million clones, 90% to 95% of which appear only once. As regards this clone: The target antigen is unknown.

This CDR3 is 17 amino acids long. Germline V gene data show CDR1 as MNHNS and CDR2 as SASEGT. The V and J ends lost 4 bases and 1 base, in that order; junction bases with no gene match: 9. Naive CD8 cells, CD45RO-negative and positively selected for CCR7, excluded terminally differentiated effector memory CD45RA+ cells. This TCR came from a man in his late teens or twenties in good health. Some clones in this sample may be carry-over from other donors' samples. V gene TRBV6-1 combines with J gene TRBJ1-1; 10 bases map to TRBD1. The specimen was naive CD8+ T cells from PBMCs. CDR3 amino acids: CASSGRDRGVKNTEAFF. DNA for the CDR3: TGTGCCAGCAGTGGCCGGGACAGGGGCGTTAAGAACACTGAAGCTTTCTTT.